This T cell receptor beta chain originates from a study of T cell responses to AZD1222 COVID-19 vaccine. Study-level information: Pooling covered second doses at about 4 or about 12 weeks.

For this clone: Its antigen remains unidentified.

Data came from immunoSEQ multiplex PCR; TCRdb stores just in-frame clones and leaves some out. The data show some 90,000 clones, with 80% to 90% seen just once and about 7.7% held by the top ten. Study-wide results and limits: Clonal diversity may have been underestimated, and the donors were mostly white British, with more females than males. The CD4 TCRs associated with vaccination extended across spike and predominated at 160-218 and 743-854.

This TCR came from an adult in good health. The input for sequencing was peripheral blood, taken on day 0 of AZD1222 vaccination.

The DNA of the CDR3 is TGTGCCAGTAGTAAACGTCCAGGATTACAAGAGACCCAGTACTTC. It encodes CASSKRPGLQETQYF. The chain combines TRBV19 with TRBJ2-5; D uncertain. Germline assignment: CDR1 LNHDA and CDR2 SQIVND (reference sequence). This CDR3 has 15 amino acids. Trimming shortened V by 4 bases and J by 2 bases, and 14 bases separated the two germline ends.